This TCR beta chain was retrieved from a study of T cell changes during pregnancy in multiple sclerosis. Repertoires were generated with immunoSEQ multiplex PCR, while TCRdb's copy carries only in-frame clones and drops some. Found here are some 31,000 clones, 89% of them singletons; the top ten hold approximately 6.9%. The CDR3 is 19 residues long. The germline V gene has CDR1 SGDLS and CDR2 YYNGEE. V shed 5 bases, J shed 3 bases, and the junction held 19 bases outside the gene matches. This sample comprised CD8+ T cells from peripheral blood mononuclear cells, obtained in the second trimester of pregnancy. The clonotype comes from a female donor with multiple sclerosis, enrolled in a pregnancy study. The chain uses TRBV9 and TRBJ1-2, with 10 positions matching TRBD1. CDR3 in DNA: TGTGCCAGCAGGACCCCTCCGACAGGGGGCGCAAATTGGGACTATGGCTACACCTTC. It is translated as CASRTPPTGGANWDYGYTF.